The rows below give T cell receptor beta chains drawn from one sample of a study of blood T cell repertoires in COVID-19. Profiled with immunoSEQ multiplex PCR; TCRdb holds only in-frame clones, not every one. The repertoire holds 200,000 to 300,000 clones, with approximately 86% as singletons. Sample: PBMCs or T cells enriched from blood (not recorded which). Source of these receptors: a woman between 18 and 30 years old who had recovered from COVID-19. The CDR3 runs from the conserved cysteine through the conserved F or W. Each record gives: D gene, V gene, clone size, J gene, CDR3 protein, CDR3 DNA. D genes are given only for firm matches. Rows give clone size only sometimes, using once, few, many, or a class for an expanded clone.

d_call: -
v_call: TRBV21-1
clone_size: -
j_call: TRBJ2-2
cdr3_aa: CASSKWGTSGNTGELFF
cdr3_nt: TGTGCCAGCAGCAAATGGGGGACTAGCGGGAACACCGGGGAGCTGTTTTTT

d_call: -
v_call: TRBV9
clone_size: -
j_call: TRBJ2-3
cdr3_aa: CASSVSGLADTQYF
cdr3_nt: TGTGCCAGCAGCGTCTCCGGGCTAGCCGATACGCAGTATTTT

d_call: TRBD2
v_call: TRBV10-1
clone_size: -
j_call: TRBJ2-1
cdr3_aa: CASSESNHGRGYNEQFF
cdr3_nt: TGCGCCAGCAGTGAGTCGAATCACGGGAGGGGTTACAATGAGCAGTTCTTC

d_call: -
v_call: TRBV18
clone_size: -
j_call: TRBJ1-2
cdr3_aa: CASSLQDYGYTF
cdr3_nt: TGTGCCAGCTCACTACAGGACTATGGCTACACCTTC

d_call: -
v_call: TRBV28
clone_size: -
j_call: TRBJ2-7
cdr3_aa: CASSTRTTSYEQYF
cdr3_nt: TGTGCCAGCAGTACCCGGACTACCAGCTACGAGCAGTACTTC

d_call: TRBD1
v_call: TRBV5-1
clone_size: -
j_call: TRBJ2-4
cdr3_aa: CASSKGQGKNIQYF
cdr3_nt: TGCGCCAGCAGCAAGGGACAGGGGAAAAACATTCAGTACTTC

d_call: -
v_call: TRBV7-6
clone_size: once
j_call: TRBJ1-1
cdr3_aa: CASSLNAVNTEAFF
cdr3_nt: TGTGCCAGCAGCTTAAATGCAGTTAACACTGAAGCTTTCTTT

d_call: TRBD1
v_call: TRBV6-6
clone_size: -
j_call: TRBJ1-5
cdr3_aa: CASSRRQGVKGSNQPQHF
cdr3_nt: TGTGCCAGCAGTCGACGACAGGGCGTTAAGGGGAGCAATCAGCCCCAGCATTTT

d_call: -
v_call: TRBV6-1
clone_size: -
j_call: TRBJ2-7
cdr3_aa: CASSDPGYEQYF
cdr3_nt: TGTGCCAGCAGTGACCCCGGGTACGAGCAGTACTTC

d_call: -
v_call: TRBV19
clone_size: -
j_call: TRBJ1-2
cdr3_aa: CASSIDRGGNYGYTF
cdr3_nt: TGTGCCAGTAGTATAGATAGAGGCGGGAACTATGGCTACACCTTC

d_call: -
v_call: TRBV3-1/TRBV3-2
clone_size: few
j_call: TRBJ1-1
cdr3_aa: CASSQGATGSDTEAFF
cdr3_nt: TGTGCCAGCAGCCAAGGCGCCACAGGTTCTGACACTGAAGCTTTCTTT

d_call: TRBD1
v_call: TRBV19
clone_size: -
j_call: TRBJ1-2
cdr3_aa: CASRPWDRYEDYGYTF
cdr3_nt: TGTGCCAGTAGACCCTGGGACAGATACGAGGACTATGGCTACACCTTC

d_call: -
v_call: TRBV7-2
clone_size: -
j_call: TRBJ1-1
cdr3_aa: CASSYRGARTEAFF
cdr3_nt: TGTGCCAGCAGCTACCGGGGGGCGAGAACTGAAGCTTTCTTT

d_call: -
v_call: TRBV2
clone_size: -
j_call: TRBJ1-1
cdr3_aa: CASSRTQANTEAFF
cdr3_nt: TGTGCCAGCAGCCGGACACAAGCGAACACTGAAGCTTTCTTT

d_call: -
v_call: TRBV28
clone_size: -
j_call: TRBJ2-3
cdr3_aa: CASSLRRGLGDTQYF
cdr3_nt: TGTGCCAGCAGTTTACGCCGAGGACTCGGAGATACGCAGTATTTT

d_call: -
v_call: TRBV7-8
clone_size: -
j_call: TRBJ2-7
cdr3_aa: CASSLGGRYEQYF
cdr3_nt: TGTGCCAGCAGCTTAGGCGGCCGCTACGAGCAGTACTTC

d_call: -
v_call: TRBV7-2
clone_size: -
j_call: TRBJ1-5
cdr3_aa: CASSFSVTSNQPQHF
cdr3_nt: TGTGCCAGCAGCTTTTCGGTTACTAGCAATCAGCCCCAGCATTTT

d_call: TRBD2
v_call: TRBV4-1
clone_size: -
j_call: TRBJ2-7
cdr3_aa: CASSQGLAGGTYEQYF
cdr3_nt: TGCGCCAGCAGCCAGGGACTAGCGGGAGGGACCTACGAGCAGTACTTC

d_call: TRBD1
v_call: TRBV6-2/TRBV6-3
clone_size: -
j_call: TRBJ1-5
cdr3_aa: CASSYLDRGHFGGNQPQHF
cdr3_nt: TGTGCCAGCAGTTACTTGGACAGGGGTCACTTCGGGGGCAATCAGCCCCAGCATTTT

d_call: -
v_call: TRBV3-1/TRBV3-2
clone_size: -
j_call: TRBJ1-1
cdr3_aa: CASSRSSGGNTEAFF
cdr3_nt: TGTGCCAGCAGCCGATCCTCGGGAGGGAACACTGAAGCTTTCTTT

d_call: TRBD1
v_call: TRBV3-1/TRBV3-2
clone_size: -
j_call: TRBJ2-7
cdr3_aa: CASQLTGEHEQYF
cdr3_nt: TGTGCCAGCCAACTTACAGGGGAACACGAGCAGTACTTC

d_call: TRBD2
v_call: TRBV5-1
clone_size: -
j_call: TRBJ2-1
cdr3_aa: CASNNQFPLAGGPGGRSYNEQFF
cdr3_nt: TGCGCCAGCAACAATCAATTTCCCCTAGCGGGGGGACCTGGGGGCCGCTCCTACAATGAGCAGTTCTTC

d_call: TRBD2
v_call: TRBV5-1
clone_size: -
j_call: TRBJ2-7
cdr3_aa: CASSSPNTPTSGDEQYF
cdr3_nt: TGCGCCAGCAGCTCACCTAATACCCCGACTAGCGGGGACGAGCAGTACTTC

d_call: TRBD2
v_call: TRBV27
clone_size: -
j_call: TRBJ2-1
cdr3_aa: CASSLVGSGALGEQFF
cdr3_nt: TGTGCCAGCAGTTTAGTTGGTAGCGGGGCTTTGGGCGAGCAGTTCTTC

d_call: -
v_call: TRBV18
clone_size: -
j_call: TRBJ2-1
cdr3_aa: CASVKSTEYNEQFF
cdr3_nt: TGTGCCAGCGTAAAGTCAACCGAGTACAATGAGCAGTTCTTC

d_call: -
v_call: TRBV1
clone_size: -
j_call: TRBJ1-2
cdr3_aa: CTSDPQGERPLINYGYTF
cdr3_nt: TGCACCAGCGACCCTCAGGGGGAAAGACCTCTTATTAACTATGGCTACACCTTC

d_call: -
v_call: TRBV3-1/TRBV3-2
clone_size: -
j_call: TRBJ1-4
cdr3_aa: CASSQVNRQEKLFF
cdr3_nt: TGTGCCAGCAGCCAAGTTAACAGACAGGAAAAACTGTTTTTT

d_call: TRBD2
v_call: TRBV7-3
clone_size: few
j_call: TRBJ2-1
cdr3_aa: CASSAREGLNNEQFF
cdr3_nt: TGTGCCAGCAGCGCGCGGGAGGGCCTAAACAATGAGCAGTTCTTC

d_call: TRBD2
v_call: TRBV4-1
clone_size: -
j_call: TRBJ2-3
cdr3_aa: CASSQVPSGGGTDTQYF
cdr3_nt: TGCGCCAGCAGCCAAGTCCCTAGCGGGGGAGGCACAGATACGCAGTATTTT

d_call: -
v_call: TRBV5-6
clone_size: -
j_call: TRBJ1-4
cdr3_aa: CASSFRGEKLFF
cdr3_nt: TGTGCCAGCAGCTTTAGGGGTGAAAAACTGTTTTTT

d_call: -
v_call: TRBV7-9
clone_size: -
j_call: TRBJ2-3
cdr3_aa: CASRARPDTQYF
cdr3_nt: TGTGCCAGCAGGGCCCGCCCAGATACGCAGTATTTT

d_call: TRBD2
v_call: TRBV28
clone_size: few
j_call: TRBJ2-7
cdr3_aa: CASGSLAGAAYEQYF
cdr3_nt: TGTGCCAGCGGAAGTTTAGCGGGCGCGGCCTACGAGCAGTACTTC

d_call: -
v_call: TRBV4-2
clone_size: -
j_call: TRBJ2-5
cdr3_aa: CASSRALSGETQYF
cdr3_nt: TGTGCCAGCAGCCGGGCTTTGTCTGGGGAGACCCAGTACTTC

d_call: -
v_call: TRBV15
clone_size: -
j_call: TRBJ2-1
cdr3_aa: CATSRGPSGYYNEQFF
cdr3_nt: TGTGCCACCAGCAGAGGCCCCAGCGGTTACTACAATGAGCAGTTCTTC

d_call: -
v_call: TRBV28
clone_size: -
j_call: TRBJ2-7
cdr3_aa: CASSLGPQSSYEQYF
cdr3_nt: TGTGCCAGCAGTTTAGGCCCCCAAAGCTCCTACGAGCAGTACTTC

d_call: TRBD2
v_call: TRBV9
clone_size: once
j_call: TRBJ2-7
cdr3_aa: CASSAAPGLPYEQYF
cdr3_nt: TGTGCCAGCAGCGCAGCGCCGGGACTACCATACGAGCAGTACTTC